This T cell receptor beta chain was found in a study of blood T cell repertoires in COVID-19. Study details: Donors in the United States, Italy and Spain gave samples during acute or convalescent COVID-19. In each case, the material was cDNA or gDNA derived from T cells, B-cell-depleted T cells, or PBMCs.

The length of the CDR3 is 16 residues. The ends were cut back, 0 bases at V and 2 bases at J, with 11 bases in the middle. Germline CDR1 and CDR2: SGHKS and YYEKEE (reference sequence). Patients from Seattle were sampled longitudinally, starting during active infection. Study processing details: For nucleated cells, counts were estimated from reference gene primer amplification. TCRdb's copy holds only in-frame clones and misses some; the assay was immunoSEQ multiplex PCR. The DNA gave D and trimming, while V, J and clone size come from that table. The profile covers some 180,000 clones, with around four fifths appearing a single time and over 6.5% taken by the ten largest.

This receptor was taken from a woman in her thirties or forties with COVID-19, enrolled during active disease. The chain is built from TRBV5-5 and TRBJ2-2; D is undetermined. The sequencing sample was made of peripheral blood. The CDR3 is CASSLGSRLNTGELFF. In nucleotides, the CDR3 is TGTGCCAGCAGCTTGGGGTCTAGACTTAACACCGGGGAGCTGTTTTTT.